Following are 8 T cell receptor beta chains from one sample sequenced in a study of CD8+ T cells in alopecia areata. Sequencing templates came from extracted RNA that was reverse transcribed into cDNA. Generated by immunoSEQ multiplex PCR, the TCRdb table keeps only in-frame clones and is missing some. The profile shows about 97,000 clones, less than 50% of them singletons. Sequences were obtained from CD4+ T cells sorted from blood. These receptors were collected from a human donor with alopecia areata.

V is TRBV7-9 and J is TRBJ1-6; tentatively, D is TRBD1 (5 bases). Trimming removed 5 bases at V and 9 bases at J, with 14 bases between. Germline V gives CDR1 SEHNR, CDR2 FQNEAQ (reference sequence). CDR3 size: 14 residues. The CDR3 DNA reads as TGTGCCAGCAGCCCACAGTCGGGGGGTTCACCCCTCCACTTT. It specifies CASSPQSGGSPLHF. Variable domain in full (rest from reference TRBV7-9 and TRBJ1-6): DTGVSQNPRHKITKRGQNVTFRCDPISEHNRLYWYRQTLGQGPEFLTYFQNEAQLEKSRLLSDRFSAERPKGSFSTLEIQRTEQGDSAMYLCASSPQSGGSPLHFGNGTRLTVT.

This chain joins TRBV29-1 and TRBJ1-2; D may be TRBD1 (5 bases). Germline lookup yields CDR1 SQVTM and CDR2 ANQGSEA. The V end was cut by 7 bases, the J end by 6 bases, with 15 bases between. The CDR3 is 12 residues long. In DNA form, the CDR3 reads TGCAGCGCCTCCTCGTGGGGGGATGGCTACACCTTC. Amino acid sequence: CSASSWGDGYTF.

V gene TRBV5-6 combines with J gene TRBJ1-6; tentative D call: TRBD1 (6 bases). V was trimmed by 3 bases and J by 8 bases, leaving 18 bases between them. Germline V gene sequence: CDR1 SGHDT, CDR2 YYEEEE. This CDR3 has 16 residues. The CDR3 DNA is TGTGCCAGCAGCTACCCGGTTGTAGGGGGGCATTCACCCCTCCACTTT. Its translation: CASSYPVVGGHSPLHF.

V is TRBV30 and J is TRBJ1-5, with D unresolved. The germline V and J ends were trimmed by 3 bases and 7 bases, with 10 bases remaining between them. The CDR3 extends over 12 amino acids. Germline CDR1 reads GTSNPN; CDR2 reads SVGIG (reference sequence). Here the CDR3 reads CAWSDKLQPQHF. The CDR3 nucleotides are TGTGCCTGGAGCGATAAATTGCAGCCCCAGCATTTT.

Comment on this clone: Mismatch with germline at one junction end may stem from a read error. The chain couples TRBV6-6 to TRBJ1-4; tentative D call: TRBD1 (6 bases). Per the germline V gene, CDR1 is MNHNY and CDR2 is SVGAGI (reference sequence). CDR3 length: 12 amino acids. This chain's CDR3 is CASSYTRQAPTF. DNA of the CDR3: TGTGCCAGCAGTTACACAAGACAGGCCCCCACTTTT.

This clone was seen only once. The chain has TRBV11-2 and TRBJ2-1, with a tentative D call TRBD2 (5 bases). Trimming removed 0 bases at V and 6 bases at J, with 9 bases between. This CDR3 region has 14 residues. Per germline, CDR1 SGHAT and CDR2 FQNNGV. CDR3 residues: CASSLDRTGNEQFF. The CDR3 DNA follows: TGTGCCAGCAGCTTAGACCGGACTGGCAATGAGCAGTTCTTC.

The CDR3 sequence is CASSLEAGTEAFF. CDR3 sequence (DNA): TGTGCCAGCAGCTTAGAGGCAGGCACTGAAGCTTTCTTT. This chain joins TRBV7-2 and TRBJ1-1; D gene uncertain. Germline V gives CDR1 SGHTA, CDR2 FQGNSA. CDR3 length: 13 residues. V was pared by 1 base and J by 4 bases, with 7 bases between.

This clone has a single count. The V call is TRBV30, the J call TRBJ2-7, with 9 bases matching TRBD1. The CDR3 consists of 12 residues. V lost 8 bases, J lost 5 bases, and 7 bases stayed unmatched. CDR1 and CDR2 (germline): GTSNPN, SVGIG (reference sequence). The CDR3: CAGGTGPHEQYF. The CDR3 DNA follows: TGTGCCGGCGGGACAGGGCCCCACGAGCAGTACTTC.